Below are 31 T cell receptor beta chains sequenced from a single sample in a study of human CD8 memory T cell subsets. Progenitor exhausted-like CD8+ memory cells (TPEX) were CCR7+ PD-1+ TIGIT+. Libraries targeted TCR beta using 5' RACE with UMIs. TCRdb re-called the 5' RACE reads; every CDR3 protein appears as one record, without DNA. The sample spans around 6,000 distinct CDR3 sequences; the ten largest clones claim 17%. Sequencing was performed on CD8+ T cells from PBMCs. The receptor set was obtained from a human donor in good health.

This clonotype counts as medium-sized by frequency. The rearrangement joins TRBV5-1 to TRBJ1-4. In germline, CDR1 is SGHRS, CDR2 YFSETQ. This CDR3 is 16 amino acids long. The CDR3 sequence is CASSFGDGATNEKLFF.

Here the CDR3 reads CSVEEGTNEKLFF. The gene calls are TRBV29-1 and TRBJ1-4. The CDR3 runs 13 residues. Germline CDR1 is SQVTM and CDR2 is ANQGSEA.

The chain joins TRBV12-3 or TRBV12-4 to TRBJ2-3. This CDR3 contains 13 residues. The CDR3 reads CASSRSGPDTQYF.

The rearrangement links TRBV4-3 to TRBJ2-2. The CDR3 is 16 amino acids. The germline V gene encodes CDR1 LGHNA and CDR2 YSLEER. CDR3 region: CASSQEGTSRTGELFF.

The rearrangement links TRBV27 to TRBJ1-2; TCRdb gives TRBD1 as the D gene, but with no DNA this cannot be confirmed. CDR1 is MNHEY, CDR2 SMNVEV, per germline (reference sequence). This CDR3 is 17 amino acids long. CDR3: CASSSLFGAPGSYGYTF.

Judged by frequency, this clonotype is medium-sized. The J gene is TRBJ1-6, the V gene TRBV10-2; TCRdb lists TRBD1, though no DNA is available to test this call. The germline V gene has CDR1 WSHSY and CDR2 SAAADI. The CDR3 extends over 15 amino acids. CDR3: CASKDWGHDNSPLHF.

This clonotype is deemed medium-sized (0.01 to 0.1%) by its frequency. This chain's CDR3 is CASSLRPLDGYTF. The genes are TRBV7-2 and TRBJ1-2; TCRdb gives TRBD1 as the D gene, but with no DNA this cannot be confirmed. Looked up from germline, CDR1 is SGHTA and CDR2 is FQGNSA. This CDR3 has 13 residues.

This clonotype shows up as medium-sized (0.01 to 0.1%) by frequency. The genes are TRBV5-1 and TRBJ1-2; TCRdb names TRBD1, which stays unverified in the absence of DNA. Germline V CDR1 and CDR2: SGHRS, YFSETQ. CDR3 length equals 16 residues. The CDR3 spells CASRRTWDRGHDGYTF. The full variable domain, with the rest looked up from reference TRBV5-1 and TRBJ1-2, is KAGVTQTPRYLIKTRGQQVTLSCSPISGHRSVSWYQQTPGQGLQFLFEYFSETQRNKGNFPGRFSGRQFSNSRSEMNVSTLELGDSALYLCASRRTWDRGHDGYTFGSGTRLTVV.

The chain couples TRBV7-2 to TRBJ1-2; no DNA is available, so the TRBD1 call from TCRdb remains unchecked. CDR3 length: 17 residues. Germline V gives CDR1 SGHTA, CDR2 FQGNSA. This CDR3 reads CASKESTGDYLNYGYTF.

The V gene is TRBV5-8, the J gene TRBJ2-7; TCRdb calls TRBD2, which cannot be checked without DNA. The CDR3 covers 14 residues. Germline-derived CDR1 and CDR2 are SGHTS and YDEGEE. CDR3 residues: CASSPGLALYEQYF.

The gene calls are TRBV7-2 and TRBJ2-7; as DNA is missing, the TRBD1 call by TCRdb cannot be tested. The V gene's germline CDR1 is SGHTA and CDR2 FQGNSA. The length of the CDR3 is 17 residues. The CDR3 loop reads CASSLVGKLARSYEQYF.

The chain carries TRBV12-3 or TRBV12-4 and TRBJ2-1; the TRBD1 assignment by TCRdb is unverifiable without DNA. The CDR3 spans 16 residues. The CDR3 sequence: CASSTSGGSSYNEQFF.

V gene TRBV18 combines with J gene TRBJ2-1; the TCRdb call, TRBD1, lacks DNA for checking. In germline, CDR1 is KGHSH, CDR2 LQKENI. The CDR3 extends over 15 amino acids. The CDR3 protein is CASSWGQGLDNEQFF.

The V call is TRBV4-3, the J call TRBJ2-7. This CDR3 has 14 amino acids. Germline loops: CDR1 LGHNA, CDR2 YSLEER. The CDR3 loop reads CASSPTKTSYEQYF.

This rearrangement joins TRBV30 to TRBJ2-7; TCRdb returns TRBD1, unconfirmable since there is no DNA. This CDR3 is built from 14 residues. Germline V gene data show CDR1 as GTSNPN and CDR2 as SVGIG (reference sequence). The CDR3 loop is CAWKSRQGAYEQYF.

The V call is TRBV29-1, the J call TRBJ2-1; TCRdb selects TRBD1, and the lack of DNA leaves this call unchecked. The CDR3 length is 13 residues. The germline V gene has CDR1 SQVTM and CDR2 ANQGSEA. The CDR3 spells CSVEGQGYNEQFF.

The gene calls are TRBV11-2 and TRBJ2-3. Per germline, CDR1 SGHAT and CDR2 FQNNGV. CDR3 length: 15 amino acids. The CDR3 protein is CASSRDQLLTDTQYF.

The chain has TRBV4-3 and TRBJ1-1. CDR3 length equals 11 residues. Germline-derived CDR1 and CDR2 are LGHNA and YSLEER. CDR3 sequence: CASSSVTEAFF.

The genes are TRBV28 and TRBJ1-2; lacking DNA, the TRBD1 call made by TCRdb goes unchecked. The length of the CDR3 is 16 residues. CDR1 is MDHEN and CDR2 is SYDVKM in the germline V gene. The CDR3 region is CASSLSARGQTYGYTF.

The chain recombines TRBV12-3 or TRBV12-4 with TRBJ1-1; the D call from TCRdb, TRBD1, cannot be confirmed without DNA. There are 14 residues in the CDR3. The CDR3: CASSRGGTNTEAFF.

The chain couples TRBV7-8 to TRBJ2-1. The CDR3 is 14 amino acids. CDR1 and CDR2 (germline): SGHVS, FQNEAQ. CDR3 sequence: CASSLVRGLNEQFF.

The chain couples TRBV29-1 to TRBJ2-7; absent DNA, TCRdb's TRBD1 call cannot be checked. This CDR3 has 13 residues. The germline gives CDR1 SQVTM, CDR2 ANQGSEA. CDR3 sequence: CSVESGQGYEQYF.

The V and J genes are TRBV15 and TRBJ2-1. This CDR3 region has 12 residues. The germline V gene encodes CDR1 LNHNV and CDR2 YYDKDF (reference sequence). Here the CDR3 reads CATRGIVDEQFF.

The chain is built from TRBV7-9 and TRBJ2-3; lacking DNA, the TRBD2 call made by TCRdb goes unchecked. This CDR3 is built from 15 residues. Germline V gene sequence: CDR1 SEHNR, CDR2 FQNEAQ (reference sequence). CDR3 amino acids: CASSFPTAGTDTQYF.

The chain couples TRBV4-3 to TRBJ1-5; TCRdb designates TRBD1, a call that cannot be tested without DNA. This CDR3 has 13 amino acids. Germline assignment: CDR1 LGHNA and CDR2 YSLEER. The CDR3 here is CASSQTGGQPQHF.

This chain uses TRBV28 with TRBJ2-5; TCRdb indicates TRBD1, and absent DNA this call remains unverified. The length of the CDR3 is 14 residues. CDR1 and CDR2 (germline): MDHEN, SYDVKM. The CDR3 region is CASSPLGVEETQYF.

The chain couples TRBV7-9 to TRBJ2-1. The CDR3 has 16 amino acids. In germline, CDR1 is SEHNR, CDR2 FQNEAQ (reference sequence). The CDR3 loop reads CASSDSLAISYNEQFF.

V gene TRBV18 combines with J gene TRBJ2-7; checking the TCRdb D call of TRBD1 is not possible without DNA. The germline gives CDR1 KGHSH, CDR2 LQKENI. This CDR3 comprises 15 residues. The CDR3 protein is CASSPGDRVTYEQYF. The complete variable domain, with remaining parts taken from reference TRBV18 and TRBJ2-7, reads NAGVMQNPRHLVRRRGQEARLRCSPMKGHSHVYWYRQLPEEGLKFMVYLQKENIIDESGMPKERFSAEFPKEGPSILRIQQVVRGDSAAYFCASSPGDRVTYEQYFGPGTRLTVT.

CDR3 residues: CASRALTVGDSDSNQPQHF. The J gene is TRBJ1-5, the V gene TRBV10-1; the TRBD1 assignment by TCRdb is unverifiable without DNA. Germline CDR1 and CDR2: WNHNN and SYGVQD (reference sequence). The CDR3 sequence is 19 residues long.

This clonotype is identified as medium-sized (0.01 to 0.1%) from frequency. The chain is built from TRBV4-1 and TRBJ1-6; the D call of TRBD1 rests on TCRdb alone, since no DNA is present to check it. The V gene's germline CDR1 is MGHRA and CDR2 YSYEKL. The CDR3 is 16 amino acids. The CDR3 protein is CASSQDGGQGGSPLHF.

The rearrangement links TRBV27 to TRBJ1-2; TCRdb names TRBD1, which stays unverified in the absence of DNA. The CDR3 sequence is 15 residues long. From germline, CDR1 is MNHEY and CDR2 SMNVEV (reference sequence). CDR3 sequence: CASSLSGQAFHGYTF.